Listed below are T cell receptor beta chains from one sample, sequenced in a study of T cell responses to AZD1222 COVID-19 vaccine. Assay: immunoSEQ multiplex PCR; the TCRdb copy retains only in-frame clones and omits some. The sample records 90,000 to 120,000 clones, around 89% being singletons. Sequenced here: peripheral blood, sampled on day 0 of AZD1222 vaccination. These receptors originate from an adult in good health. Each CDR3 is given with its conserved first and last residue. A D gene is named only where the DNA matches it firmly. Size tells how often a clone was seen (once, few, many) or the class of an expanded clone, and some rows leave it out.

abundance,d_gene,len,v_gene,j_gene,CDR3nt,CDR3aa
NA,NA,13,TRBV7-8,TRBJ2-7,TGTGCCACCCCCAGGGCCAGCGGAGACGAGCAGTACTTC,CATPRASGDEQYF
NA,TRBD2,14,TRBV7-2,TRBJ2-3,TGTGCCAGCAGCATAGGGGAGGGGCCAGATACGCAGTATTTT,CASSIGEGPDTQYF
NA,NA,12,TRBV4-3,TRBJ1-2,TGCGCCAGCAGCCAGGCAGGATATGGCTACACCTTC,CASSQAGYGYTF
NA,NA,12,TRBV7-9,TRBJ1-1,TGTGCCAGCAGCTTACTGGGCAGGGAAGCTTTCTTT,CASSLLGREAFF
NA,TRBD1,14,TRBV28,TRBJ1-6,TGTGCCAGCAGCGCAGGGGGACAGAATTCACCCCTCCACTTT,CASSAGGQNSPLHF
NA,NA,12,TRBV2,TRBJ2-7,TGTGCCAGCAGCTGGACAGACTACGAGCAGTACTTC,CASSWTDYEQYF
NA,TRBD1,17,TRBV7-3,TRBJ1-1,TGTGCCAGCAGCTTATTTAGAGTCGGACAGGGGGCGGCTGAAGCTTTCTTT,CASSLFRVGQGAAEAFF
few,NA,14,TRBV6-2/TRBV6-3,TRBJ1-1,TGTGCCAGCAGTTACCTGACCCTGGGCACTGAAGCTTTCTTT,CASSYLTLGTEAFF
NA,NA,15,TRBV11-3,TRBJ1-4,TGTGCCAGCAGCATTACAGGGAAGTCTAATGAAAAACTGTTTTTT,CASSITGKSNEKLFF
once,NA,13,TRBV28,TRBJ2-5,TGTGCCAGCAGTCTAAGGGTTCCAGAGACCCAGTACTTC,CASSLRVPETQYF
NA,NA,16,TRBV19,TRBJ1-4,TGTGCCAGTAGAAAGCAGGGATCGTGGGGTAATGAAAAACTGTTTTTT,CASRKQGSWGNEKLFF
NA,NA,12,TRBV24-1,TRBJ1-2,TGTGCCACCAGTGATGAAGGGTATGGCTACACCTTC,CATSDEGYGYTF
NA,NA,14,TRBV6-5,TRBJ2-3,TGTGCCAGCAGACCGGGACGGATCACAGATACGCAGTATTTT,CASRPGRITDTQYF
NA,NA,15,TRBV7-3,TRBJ2-6,TGTGCCAGCAGTCCGAGCTATTCTGGGGCCAACGTCCTGACTTTC,CASSPSYSGANVLTF
NA,TRBD1,15,TRBV6-2/TRBV6-3,TRBJ2-7,TGTGCCAGCAGTTCTCCCGGGACAGGGCGATACGAGCAGTACTTC,CASSSPGTGRYEQYF
NA,NA,17,TRBV18,TRBJ2-2,TGTGCCAGCTCACCACCGCCCGGGGGCGCAGGCCCCGGGGAGCTGTTTTTT,CASSPPPGGAGPGELFF
NA,NA,13,TRBV28,TRBJ1-3,TGTGCCAGCGGGACGACCAAAAGAAACACCATATATTTT,CASGTTKRNTIYF
NA,NA,14,TRBV9,TRBJ1-1,TGTGCCAGCAGCGCGCGGGCAGGGAACACTGAAGCTTTCTTT,CASSARAGNTEAFF
once,NA,13,TRBV30,TRBJ1-1,TGTGCCGGAAGTACACAGGGTTGGACTGAAGCTTTCTTT,CAGSTQGWTEAFF
NA,NA,13,TRBV10-3,TRBJ1-5,TGTGCCATCAGGACCCCAGGGAATCAGCCCCAGCATTTT,CAIRTPGNQPQHF
NA,NA,14,TRBV9,TRBJ1-2,TGTGCCAGCAGCGTAGAAGGAGCGTTCTATGGCTACACCTTC,CASSVEGAFYGYTF
NA,TRBD1,15,TRBV10-3,TRBJ1-2,TGTGCCATCAGTACGGGACAGAAACCTAACTATGGCTACACCTTC,CAISTGQKPNYGYTF
NA,NA,14,TRBV6-4,TRBJ1-5,TGTGCCAGCAGTGACAAGGAGGGGAGTCAGCCCCAGCATTTT,CASSDKEGSQPQHF
NA,NA,16,TRBV7-2,TRBJ1-4,TGTGCCAGCAGCCCCGGCAGCTATGCAACTAATGAAAAACTGTTTTTT,CASSPGSYATNEKLFF
once,NA,14,TRBV7-2,TRBJ2-2,TGTGCCAGCAGCTTAACAGGGAACACCGGGGAGCTGTTTTTT,CASSLTGNTGELFF
NA,NA,15,TRBV14,TRBJ2-7,TGTGCCAGCAGCGCTCAAGGTACAGGGCTGGGGGAGCAGTACTTC,CASSAQGTGLGEQYF
few,TRBD1,15,TRBV6-5,TRBJ1-3,TGTGCCAGCAGTTTATCAGGGGGCTCTGGAAACACCATATATTTT,CASSLSGGSGNTIYF
NA,NA,14,TRBV7-2,TRBJ2-5,TGTGCCAGCAGCTTAGTCCGGACTCGTGAGACCCAGTACTTC,CASSLVRTRETQYF
NA,NA,15,TRBV7-8,TRBJ2-1,TGTGCCAGCAGCTTCCTAGGAGCGGGCTACAATGAGCAGTTCTTC,CASSFLGAGYNEQFF